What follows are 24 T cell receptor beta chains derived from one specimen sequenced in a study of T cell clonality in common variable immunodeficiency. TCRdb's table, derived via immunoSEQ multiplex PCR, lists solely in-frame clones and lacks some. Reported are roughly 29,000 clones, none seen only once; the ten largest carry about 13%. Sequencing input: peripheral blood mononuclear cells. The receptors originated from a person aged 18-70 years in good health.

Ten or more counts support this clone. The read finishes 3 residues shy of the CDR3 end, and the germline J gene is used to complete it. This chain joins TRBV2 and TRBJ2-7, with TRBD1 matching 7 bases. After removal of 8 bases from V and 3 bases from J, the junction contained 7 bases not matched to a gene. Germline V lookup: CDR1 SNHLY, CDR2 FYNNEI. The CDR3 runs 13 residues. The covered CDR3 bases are TGTGCCAGCGGCAGACAGGGAAACTACGAG. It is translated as CASGRQGNYE. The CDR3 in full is CASGRQGNYEQYF.

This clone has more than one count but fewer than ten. The part of the CDR3 DNA that was read is TGCGCCAGCAGCTTGGTGAGCGGGCCTCAAGAGACG. Amino acids: CASSLVSGPQET. In full, the CDR3 reads CASSLVSGPQETQYF. This chain links TRBV5-1 with TRBJ2-3; D is possibly TRBD2 (6 bases). Read coverage stops 3 residues before the CDR3 terminus; the germline J gene supplies the remainder. CDR1 is SGHRS and CDR2 is YFSETQ in the germline V gene. The CDR3 extends over 15 amino acids. Full variable domain (remainder filled in from reference TRBV5-1 and TRBJ2-3): KAGVTQTPRYLIKTRGQQVTLSCSPISGHRSVSWYQQTPGQGLQFLFEYFSETQRNKGNFPGRFSGRQFSNSRSEMNVSTLELGDSALYLCASSLVSGPQETQYFGPGTRLTVL.

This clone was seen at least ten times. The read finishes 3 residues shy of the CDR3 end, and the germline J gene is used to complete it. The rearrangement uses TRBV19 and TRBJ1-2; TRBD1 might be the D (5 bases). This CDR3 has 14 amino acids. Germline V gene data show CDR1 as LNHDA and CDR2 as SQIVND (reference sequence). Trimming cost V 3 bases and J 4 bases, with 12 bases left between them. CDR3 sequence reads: CASSMVDRIYGYTF. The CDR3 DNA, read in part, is TGTGCCAGTAGTATGGTTGACAGAATCTATGGC. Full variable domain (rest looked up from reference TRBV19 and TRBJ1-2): DGGITQSPKYLFRKEGQNVTLSCEQNLNHDAMYWYRQDPGQGLRLIYYSQIVNDFQKGDIAEGYSVSREKKESFPLTVTSAQKNPTAFYLCASSMVDRIYGYTFGSGTRLTVV.

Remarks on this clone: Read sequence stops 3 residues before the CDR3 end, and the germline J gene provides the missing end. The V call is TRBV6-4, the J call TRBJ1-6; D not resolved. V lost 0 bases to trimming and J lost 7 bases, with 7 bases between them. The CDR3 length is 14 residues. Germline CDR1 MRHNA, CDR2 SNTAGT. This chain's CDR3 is CASSDSPTNSPLHF. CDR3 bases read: TGTGCCAGCAGTGACTCGCCCACAAATTCACCC.

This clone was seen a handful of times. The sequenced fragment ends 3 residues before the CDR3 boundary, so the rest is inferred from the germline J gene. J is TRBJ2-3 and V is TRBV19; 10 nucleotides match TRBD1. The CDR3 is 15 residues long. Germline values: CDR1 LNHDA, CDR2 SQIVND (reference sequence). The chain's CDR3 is CASSIRRDRGGPQYF. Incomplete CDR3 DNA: TGTGCCAGTAGTATCCGCCGGGACAGGGGTGGGCCG.

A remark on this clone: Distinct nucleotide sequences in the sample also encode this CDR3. The CDR3 DNA, read in part, is TGTGCCAGCAGCCCCACAGGTCCCTATGGC. This translates into CASSPTGPYG. The whole CDR3 sequence reads CASSPTGPYGYTF. The chain has TRBV11-2 and TRBJ1-2; tentatively, D is TRBD1 (5 bases). The sequenced fragment ends 3 residues before the CDR3 boundary, so the rest is inferred from the germline J gene. The germline V and J ends were trimmed by 5 bases and 4 bases, with 11 bases remaining between them. Germline V gene data show CDR1 as SGHAT and CDR2 as FQNNGV. The CDR3 covers 13 residues.

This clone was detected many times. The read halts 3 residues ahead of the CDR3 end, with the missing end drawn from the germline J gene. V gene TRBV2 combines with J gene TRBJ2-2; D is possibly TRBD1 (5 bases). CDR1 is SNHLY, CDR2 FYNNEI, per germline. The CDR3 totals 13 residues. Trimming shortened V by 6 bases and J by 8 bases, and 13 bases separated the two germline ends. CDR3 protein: CASSVDSSGELFF. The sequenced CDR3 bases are TGTGCCAGCAGCGTAGACAGCTCTGGGGAG.

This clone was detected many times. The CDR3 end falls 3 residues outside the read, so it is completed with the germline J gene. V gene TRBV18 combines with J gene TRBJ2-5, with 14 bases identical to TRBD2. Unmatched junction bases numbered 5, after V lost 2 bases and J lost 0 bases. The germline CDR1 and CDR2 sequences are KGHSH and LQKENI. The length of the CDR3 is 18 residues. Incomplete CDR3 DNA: TGTGCCAGCTCACCAGGACTAGCGGGGGGCCCAAACCAAGAGACC. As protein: CASSPGLAGGPNQET. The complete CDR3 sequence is CASSPGLAGGPNQETQYF.

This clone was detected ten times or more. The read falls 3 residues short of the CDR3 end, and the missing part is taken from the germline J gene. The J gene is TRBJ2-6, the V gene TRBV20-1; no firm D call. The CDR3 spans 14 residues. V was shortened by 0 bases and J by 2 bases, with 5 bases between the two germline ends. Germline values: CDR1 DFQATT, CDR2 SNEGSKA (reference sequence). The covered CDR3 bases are TGCAGTGCTAGAGAGGGCGCTGGGGCCAACGTC. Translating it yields CSAREGAGANV. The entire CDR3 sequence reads CSAREGAGANVLTF.

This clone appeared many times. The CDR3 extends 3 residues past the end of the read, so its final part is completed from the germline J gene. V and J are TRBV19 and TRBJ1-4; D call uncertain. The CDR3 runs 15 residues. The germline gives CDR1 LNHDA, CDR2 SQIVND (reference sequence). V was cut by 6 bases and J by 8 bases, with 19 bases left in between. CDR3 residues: CASRGRTTRTEKLFF. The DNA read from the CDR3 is TGTGCCAGTAGAGGTCGGACTACCCGTACGGAAAAA.

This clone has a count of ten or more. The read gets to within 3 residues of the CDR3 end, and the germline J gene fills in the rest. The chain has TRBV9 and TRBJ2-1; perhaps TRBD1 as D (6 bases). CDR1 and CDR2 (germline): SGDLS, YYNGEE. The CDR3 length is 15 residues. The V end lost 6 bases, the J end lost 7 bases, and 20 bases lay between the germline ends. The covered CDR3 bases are TGTGCCAGCAACCACGGCGTGGGGGCGAGGAATGAG. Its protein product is CASNHGVGARNE. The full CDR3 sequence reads CASNHGVGARNEQFF. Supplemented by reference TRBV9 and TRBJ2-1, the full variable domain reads DSGVTQTPKHLITATGQRVTLRCSPRSGDLSVYWYQQSLDQGLQFLIQYYNGEERAKGNILERFSAQQFPDLHSELNLSSLELGDSALYFCASNHGVGARNEQFFGPGTRLTVL.

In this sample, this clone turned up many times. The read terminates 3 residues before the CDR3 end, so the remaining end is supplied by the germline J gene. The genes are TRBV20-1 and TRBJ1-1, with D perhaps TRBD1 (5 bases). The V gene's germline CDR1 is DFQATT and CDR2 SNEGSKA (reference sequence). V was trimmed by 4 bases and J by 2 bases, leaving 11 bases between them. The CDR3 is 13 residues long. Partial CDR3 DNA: TGCAGTGCTATATCGACAGACAACACTGAA. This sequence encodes CSAISTDNTE. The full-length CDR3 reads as CSAISTDNTEAFF.

The sequenced CDR3 bases are TGTGCCGCGCTTGGCAGCGGGAATTCACCA. It codes for CAALGSGNSP. The entire CDR3 is CAALGSGNSPLFF. V gene TRBV19 combines with J gene TRBJ1-4; D is unclear. The read terminates 3 residues before the CDR3 end, so the remaining end is supplied by the germline J gene. The CDR3 length is 13 residues. Germline CDR1 reads LNHDA; CDR2 reads SQIVND (reference sequence).

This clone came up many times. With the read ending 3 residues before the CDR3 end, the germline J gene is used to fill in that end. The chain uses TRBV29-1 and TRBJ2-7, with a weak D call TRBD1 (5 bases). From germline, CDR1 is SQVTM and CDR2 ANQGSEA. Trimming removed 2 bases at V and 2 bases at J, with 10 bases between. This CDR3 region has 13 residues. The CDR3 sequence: CSVERRDPYEQYF. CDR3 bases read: TGCAGCGTTGAACGCAGGGATCCCTACGAG.

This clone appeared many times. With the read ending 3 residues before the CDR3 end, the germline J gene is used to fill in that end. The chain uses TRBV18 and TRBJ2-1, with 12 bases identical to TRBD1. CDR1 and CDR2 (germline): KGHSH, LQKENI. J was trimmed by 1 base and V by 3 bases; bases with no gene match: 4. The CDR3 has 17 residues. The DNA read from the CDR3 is TGTGCCAGCTCACCGGCGGGACAGGGGGCTTCCTACAATGAG. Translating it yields CASSPAGQGASYNE. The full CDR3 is CASSPAGQGASYNEQFF.

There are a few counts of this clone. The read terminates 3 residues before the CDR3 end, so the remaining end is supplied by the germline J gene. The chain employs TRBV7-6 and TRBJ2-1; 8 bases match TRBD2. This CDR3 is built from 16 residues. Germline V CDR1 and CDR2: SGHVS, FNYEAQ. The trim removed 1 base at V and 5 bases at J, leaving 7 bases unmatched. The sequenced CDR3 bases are TGTGCCAGCAGCTTAGGGTTCGGGACTAGACACAATGAG. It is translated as CASSLGFGTRHNE. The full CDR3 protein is CASSLGFGTRHNEQFF. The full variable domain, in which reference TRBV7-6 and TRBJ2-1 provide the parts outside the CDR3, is GAGVSQSPRYKVTKRGQDVALRCDPISGHVSLYWYRQALGQGPEFLTYFNYEAQQDKSGLPNDRFSAERPEGSISTLTIQRTEQRDSAMYRCASSLGFGTRHNEQFFGPGTRLTVL.

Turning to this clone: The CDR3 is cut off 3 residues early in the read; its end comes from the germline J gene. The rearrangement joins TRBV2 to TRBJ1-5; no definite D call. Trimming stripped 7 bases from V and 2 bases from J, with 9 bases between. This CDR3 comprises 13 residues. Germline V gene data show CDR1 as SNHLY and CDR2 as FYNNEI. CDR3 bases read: TGTGCCAGCATGGGTCAGGGCAATCAGCCC. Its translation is CASMGQGNQP. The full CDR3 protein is CASMGQGNQPQHF.

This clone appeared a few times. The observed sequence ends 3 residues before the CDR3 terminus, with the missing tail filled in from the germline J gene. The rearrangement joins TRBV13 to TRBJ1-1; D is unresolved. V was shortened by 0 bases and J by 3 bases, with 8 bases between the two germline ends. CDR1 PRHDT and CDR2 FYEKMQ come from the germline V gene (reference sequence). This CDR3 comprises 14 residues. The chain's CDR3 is CASSLGIADTEAFF. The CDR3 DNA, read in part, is TGTGCCAGCAGCTTAGGTATTGCGGACACTGAA.

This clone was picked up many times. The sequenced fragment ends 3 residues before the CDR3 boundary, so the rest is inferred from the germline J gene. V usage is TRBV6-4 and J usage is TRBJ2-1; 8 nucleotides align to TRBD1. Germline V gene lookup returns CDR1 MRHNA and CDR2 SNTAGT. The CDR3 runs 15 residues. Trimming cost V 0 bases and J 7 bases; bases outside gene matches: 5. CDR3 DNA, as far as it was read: TGTGCCAGCAGTGACTCCGGGACAGGCGCGAATGAG. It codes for CASSDSGTGANE. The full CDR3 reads CASSDSGTGANEQFF.

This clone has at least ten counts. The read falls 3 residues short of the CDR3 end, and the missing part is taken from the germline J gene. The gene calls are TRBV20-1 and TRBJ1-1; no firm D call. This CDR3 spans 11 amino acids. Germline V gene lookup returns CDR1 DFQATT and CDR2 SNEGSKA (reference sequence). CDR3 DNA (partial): TGCAGTGCTAGTACCGGGGAGGTA. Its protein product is CSASTGEV. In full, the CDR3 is CSASTGEVAFF.

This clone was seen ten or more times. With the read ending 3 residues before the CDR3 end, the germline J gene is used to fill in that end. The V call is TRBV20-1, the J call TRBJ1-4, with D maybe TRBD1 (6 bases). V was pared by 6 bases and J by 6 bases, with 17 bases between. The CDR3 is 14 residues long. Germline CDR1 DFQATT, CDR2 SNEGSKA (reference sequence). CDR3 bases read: TGCAGTGCCCCGCAGGGGACCAGGCATGAAAAA. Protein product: CSAPQGTRHEK. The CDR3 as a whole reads CSAPQGTRHEKLFF.

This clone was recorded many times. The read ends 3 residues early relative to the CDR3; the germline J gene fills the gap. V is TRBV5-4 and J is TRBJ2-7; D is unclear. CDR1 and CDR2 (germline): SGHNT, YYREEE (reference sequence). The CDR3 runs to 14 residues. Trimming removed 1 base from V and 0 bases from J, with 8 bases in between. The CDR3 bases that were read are TGTGCCAGCAGCTTGCCAGGCCTCTCCTACGAG. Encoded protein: CASSLPGLSYE. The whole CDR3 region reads CASSLPGLSYEQYF.

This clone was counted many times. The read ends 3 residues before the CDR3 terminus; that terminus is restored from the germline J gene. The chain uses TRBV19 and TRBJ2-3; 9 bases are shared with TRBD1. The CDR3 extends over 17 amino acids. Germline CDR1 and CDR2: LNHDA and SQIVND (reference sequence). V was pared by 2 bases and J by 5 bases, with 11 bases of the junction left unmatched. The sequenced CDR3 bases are TGTGCCAGTAGTATAATTACCTGGGACAGGGACGAAGATACG. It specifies CASSIITWDRDEDT. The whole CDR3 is CASSIITWDRDEDTQYF.

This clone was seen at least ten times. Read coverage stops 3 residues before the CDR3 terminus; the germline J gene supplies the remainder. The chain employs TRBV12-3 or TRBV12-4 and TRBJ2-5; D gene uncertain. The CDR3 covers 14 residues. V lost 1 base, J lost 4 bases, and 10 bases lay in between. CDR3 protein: CASSLVPRRETQYF. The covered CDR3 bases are TGTGCCAGCAGTTTAGTTCCCCGTAGAGAGACC.